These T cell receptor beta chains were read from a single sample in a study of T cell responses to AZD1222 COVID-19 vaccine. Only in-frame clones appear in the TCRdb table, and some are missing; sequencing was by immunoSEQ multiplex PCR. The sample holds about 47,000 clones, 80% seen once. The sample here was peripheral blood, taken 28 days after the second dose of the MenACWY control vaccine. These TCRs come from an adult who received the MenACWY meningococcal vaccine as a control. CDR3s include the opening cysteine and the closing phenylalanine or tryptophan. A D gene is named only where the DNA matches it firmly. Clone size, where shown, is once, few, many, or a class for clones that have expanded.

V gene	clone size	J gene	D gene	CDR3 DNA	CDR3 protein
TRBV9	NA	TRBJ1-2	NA	TGTGCCAGCAGCGAATCGCGGGAATCGGCACGGGGCTACACCTTC	CASSESRESARGYTF
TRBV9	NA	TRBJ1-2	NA	TGTGCCAGCAGCGGGATCCAGGGAAGTGGGGGCTACACCTTC	CASSGIQGSGGYTF
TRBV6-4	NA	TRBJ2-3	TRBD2	TGTGCCAGCTCCGGGACTAGCGGGGCAGATACGCAGTATTTT	CASSGTSGADTQYF
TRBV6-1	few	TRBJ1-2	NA	TGTGCCAGCAGTGAAGAAATTGAGACACCGTACTATGGCTACACCTTC	CASSEEIETPYYGYTF
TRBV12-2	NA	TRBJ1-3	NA	TGTGCAAGTCGCTGCGGACAGGGGGCTTTTTGTGGAAACACCATATATTTT	CASRCGQGAFCGNTIYF
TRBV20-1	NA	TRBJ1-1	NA	TGCAGTGCTAGTAGTTTAGGCAGTTTGAACACTGAAGCTTTCTTT	CSASSLGSLNTEAFF
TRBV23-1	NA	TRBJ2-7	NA	TGCGCCAGCAGTCAATCGGGGGTTTGGTACGAGCAGTACTTC	CASSQSGVWYEQYF
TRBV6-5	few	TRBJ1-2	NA	TGTGCCAGCAGTTGGAATGAACGATATGGCTACACCTTC	CASSWNERYGYTF
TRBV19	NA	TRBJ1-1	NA	TGTGCCAGTAGTATCTTTCTTTTTGCAGGCATGAACACTGAAGCTTTCTTT	CASSIFLFAGMNTEAFF
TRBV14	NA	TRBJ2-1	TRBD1	TGTGCCAGCAGCCCCTCCTCGGGACAGGGGTCCAATGAGCAGTTCTTC	CASSPSSGQGSNEQFF
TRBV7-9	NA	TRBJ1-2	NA	TGTGCCAGCAGCTCCCCCGTGAGGTCAGGGCGAGACTATGGCTACACCTTC	CASSSPVRSGRDYGYTF
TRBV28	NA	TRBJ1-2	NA	TGTGCCAGCAGTTTTAACAGCGGCCGCTATGGCTACACCTTC	CASSFNSGRYGYTF
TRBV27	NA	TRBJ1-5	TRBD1	TGTGCCAGCAGTCCGAGACAGGGCAGCAATCAGCCCCAGCATTTT	CASSPRQGSNQPQHF